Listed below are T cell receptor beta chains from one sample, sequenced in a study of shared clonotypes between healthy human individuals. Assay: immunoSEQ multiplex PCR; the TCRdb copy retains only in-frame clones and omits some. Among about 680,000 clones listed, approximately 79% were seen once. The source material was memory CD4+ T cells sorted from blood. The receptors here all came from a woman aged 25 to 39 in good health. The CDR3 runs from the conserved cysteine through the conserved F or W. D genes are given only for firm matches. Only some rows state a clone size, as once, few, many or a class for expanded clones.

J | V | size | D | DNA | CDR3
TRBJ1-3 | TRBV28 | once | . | TGTGCCACCGCACCACTTCCGGGCTCTGGAAACACCATATATTTT | CATAPLPGSGNTIYF
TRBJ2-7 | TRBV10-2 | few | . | TGCGCCAGCAGGTCAGGTGGGTTGAACGAGCAGTACTTC | CASRSGGLNEQYF
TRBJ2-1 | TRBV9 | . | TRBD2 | TGTGCCAGCAGCGTAGGGCCTAGCGGGAGACCTAATTATGAGCAGTTCTTC | CASSVGPSGRPNYEQFF
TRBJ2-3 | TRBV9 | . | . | TGTGCCAGCAGCGCCTACTCCCCTGCTACCCTCACAGATACGCAGTATTTT | CASSAYSPATLTDTQYF
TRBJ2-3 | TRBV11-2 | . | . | TGTGCCAGCAGCTTAGTAGGGGAGGAAACAGATACGCAGTATTTT | CASSLVGEETDTQYF
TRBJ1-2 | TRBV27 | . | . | TGTGCCAGCAGTTTAAGGGGAGACACCTACTATGGCTACACCTTC | CASSLRGDTYYGYTF
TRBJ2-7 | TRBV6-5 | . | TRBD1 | TGTGCCAGCAGTTATGACAGGGATTACGAGCAGTACTTC | CASSYDRDYEQYF
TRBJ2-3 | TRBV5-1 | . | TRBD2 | TGCGCCAGCAGCTTGGCCGGGCTAGCGGGAGCGACAGATACGCAGTATTTT | CASSLAGLAGATDTQYF
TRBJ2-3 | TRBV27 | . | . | TGTGCCAGCAGTTTTCTAGGAGGGACGCAGTATTTT | CASSFLGGTQYF
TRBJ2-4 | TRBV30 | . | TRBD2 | TGTGCCTGGAGTAGGGGACTAGCGGGAGCCCCCAAAAACATTCAGTACTTC | CAWSRGLAGAPKNIQYF
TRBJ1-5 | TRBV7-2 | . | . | TGTGCCAGCAGCCTGGACGTCCTTAGCAATCAGCCCCAGCATTTT | CASSLDVLSNQPQHF
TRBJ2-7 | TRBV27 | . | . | TGTGCCAGCAGTTTAAATAGCCCGTTCGCGGGGCCGCTGGGGCAGTACTTC | CASSLNSPFAGPLGQYF
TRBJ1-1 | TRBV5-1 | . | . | TGCGCCAGCAGCCCTGGTTGGGAGCCCTACACTGAAGCTTTCTTT | CASSPGWEPYTEAFF
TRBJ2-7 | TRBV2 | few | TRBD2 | TGTGCCAGCAGTGAAGAGGGACTAGCGGGGGCCTCCTACGAGCAGTACTTC | CASSEEGLAGASYEQYF
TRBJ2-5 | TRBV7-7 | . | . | TGTGCCAGCAGCTTAGGACGTCTAAAAGAGACCCAGTACTTC | CASSLGRLKETQYF
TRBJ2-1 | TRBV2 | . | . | TGTGCCAGCAGTGTCTATGAGCAGTTCTTC | CASSVYEQFF
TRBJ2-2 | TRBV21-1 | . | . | TGTGCCAGCAGCAAAGAAGCGGGAGGGGTCACCGGGGAGCTGTTTTTT | CASSKEAGGVTGELFF
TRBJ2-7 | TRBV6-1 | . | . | TGTGCCAGCAGTCCTCCCCCGTTGACCTCCTACGAGCAGTACTTC | CASSPPPLTSYEQYF
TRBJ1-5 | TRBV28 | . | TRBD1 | TGTGCCAGCAGGTCCCGGGACAGGATAAATCAGCCCCAGCATTTT | CASRSRDRINQPQHF
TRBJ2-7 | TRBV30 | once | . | TGTGCCTGGAGTGTAACCTGGACAAGCCCGTCTGTGGAGCAGTACTTC | CAWSVTWTSPSVEQYF
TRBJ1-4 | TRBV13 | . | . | TGTGCCAGCAGCCTGGGACTGGGCCATGAAAAACTGTTTTTT | CASSLGLGHEKLFF
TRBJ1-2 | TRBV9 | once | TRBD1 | TGTGCCAGCGGGGACCTGGACAGGGGGTCTAACTATGGCTACACCTTC | CASGDLDRGSNYGYTF
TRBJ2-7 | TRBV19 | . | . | TGTGCCAGTAGTACGCGGACCCACTCCGGAGAGCAGTACTTC | CASSTRTHSGEQYF